This entry concerns a single TCR beta chain. The antigen remains undetermined. TCRdb recomputed calls from the 5' RACE reads with MiXCR, one row per CDR3 protein. Altogether roughly 450,000 distinct CDR3 sequences are present, roughly a quarter being singletons, with the ten largest covering 0.89%. The record originates from a study of CD8 T cells in ankylosing spondylitis. Findings of the study overall: Several highly homologous variants made up a TCR beta motif, and this motif appeared characteristic of ankylosing spondylitis blood.

Germline V gene lookup returns CDR1 SGHRS and CDR2 YFSETQ. V was cut by 4 bases and J by 2 bases, with 15 bases left in between. The CDR3 is 15 residues long. This sequence was found in a male donor with ankylosing spondylitis. The chain is built from TRBV5-1 and TRBJ1-1, with D perhaps matching TRBD1 (6 bases). Material: blood, either unsorted or a sorted T cell fraction (not recorded which). The CDR3 DNA follows: TGCGCCAGCAGCGAACTTTGGGGGGCCAACACTGAAGCTTTCTTT. Its translation is CASSELWGANTEAFF.